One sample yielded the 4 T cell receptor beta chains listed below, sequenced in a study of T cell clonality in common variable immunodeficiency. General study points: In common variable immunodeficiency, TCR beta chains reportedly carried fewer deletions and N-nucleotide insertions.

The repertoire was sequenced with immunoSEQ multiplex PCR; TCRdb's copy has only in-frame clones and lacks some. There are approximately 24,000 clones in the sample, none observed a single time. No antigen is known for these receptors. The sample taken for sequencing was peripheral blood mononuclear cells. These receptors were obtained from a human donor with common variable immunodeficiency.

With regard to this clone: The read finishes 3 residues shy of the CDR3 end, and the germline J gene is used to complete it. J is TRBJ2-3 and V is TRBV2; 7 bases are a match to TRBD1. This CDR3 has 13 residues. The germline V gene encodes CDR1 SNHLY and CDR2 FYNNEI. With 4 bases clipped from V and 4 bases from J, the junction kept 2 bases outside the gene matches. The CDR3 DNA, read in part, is TGTGCCAGCAGTGGACAGGGCCCAGATACG. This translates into CASSGQGPDT. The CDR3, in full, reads CASSGQGPDTQYF.

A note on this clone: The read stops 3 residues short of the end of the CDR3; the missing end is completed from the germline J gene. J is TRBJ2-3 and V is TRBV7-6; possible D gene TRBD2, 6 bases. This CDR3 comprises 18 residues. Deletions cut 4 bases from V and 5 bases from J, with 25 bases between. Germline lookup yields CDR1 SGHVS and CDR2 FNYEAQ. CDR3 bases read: TGTGCCAGCAGCTCCCTCCCAGCCGGGACTCGGCTTGGAGATACG. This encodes CASSSLPAGTRLGDT. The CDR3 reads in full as CASSSLPAGTRLGDTQYF.

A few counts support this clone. The part of the CDR3 DNA that was read is TGCGCCAGCAGCTTGTACTCTGGAAACACC. Translating it yields CASSLYSGNT. The whole CDR3 reads CASSLYSGNTIYF. The rearrangement links TRBV5-1 to TRBJ1-3; no reliable D call. The read is 3 residues too short to cover the CDR3 end, so that end is filled in from the germline J gene. CDR3 length equals 13 residues. CDR1 is SGHRS, CDR2 YFSETQ, per germline. Trimming removed 1 base at V and 0 bases at J, with 2 bases between.

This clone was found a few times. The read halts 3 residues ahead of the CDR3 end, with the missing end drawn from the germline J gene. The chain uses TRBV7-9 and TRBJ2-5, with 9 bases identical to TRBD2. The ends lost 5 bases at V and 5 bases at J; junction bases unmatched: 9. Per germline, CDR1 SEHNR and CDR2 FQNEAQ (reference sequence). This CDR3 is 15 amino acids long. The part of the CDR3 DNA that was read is TGTGCCAGCAGCCCCGGCGGGGGGGCGCAGGAGACC. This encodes CASSPGGGAQET. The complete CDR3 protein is CASSPGGGAQETQYF.